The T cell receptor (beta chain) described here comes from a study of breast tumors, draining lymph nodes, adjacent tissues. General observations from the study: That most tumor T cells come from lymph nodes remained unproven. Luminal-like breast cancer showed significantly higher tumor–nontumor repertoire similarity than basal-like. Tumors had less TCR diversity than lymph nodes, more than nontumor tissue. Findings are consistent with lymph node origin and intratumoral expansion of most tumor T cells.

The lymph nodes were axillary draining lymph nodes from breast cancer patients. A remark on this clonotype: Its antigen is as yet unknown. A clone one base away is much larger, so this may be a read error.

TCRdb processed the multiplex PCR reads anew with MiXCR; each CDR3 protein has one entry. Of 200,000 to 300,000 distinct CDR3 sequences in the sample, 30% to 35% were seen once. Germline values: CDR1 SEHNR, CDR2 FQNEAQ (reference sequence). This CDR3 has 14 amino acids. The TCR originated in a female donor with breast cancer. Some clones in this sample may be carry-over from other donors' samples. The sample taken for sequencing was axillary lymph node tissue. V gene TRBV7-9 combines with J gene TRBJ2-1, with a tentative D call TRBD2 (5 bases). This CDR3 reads CAGSLKGDHNEQFF. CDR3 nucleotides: TGTGCCGGCAGCCTAAAGGGAGACCACAATGAGCAGTTCTTC.